The 8 T cell receptor beta chains below all came from one sample that was sequenced in a study of CD8 T cells in ankylosing spondylitis. A single record per CDR3 protein comes from TCRdb applying MiXCR to the 5' RACE reads. This sample has 240,000 or so distinct CDR3 sequences, with around 10% found just once. Sequencing used blood, either unsorted or a sorted T cell fraction (not recorded which). The source is a male donor with ankylosing spondylitis or in good health (not recorded which).

Only a few counts were recorded for this clonotype. The chain employs TRBV14 and TRBJ2-1, with D possibly TRBD1 on 7 matching bases. This CDR3 region has 15 residues. Germline values: CDR1 SGHDN, CDR2 FVKESK. Trimming removed 5 bases from V and 7 bases from J, with 18 bases in between. Written as DNA, the CDR3 is TGTGCCAGCAGCTTCGGCAGGGGGGTTTGGAATGAGCAGTTCTTC. Translated: CASSFGRGVWNEQFF.

The table lists this clonotype with many counts. The gene calls are TRBV27 and TRBJ1-5; D gene ambiguous. The CDR3 runs 13 residues. Germline V CDR1 and CDR2: MNHEY, SMNVEV (reference sequence). Trimming removed 4 bases at V and 5 bases at J, with 9 bases between. The CDR3 DNA sequence: TGTGCCAGCAGTTCCGGTGGGGATCAGCCCCAGCATTTT. It translates to CASSSGGDQPQHF.

The table lists this clonotype with many counts. This chain joins TRBV5-6 and TRBJ2-1; 8 bases are shared with TRBD2. CDR1 is SGHDT and CDR2 is YYEEEE in the germline V gene. Unmatched junction bases numbered 12, after V lost 0 bases and J lost 7 bases. The CDR3 is 17 amino acids. The CDR3 region has the DNA TGTGCCAGCAGCTTGGGTATCTGGACTAGCCTAGAAAATGAGCAGTTCTTC. It specifies CASSLGIWTSLENEQFF.

This clonotype was detected a few times. This chain connects TRBV3-1 to TRBJ2-1; no reliable D call. Trimming left V 2 bases short and J 4 bases short, with 12 bases between. CDR1 is LGHDT, CDR2 YNNKEL, per germline (reference sequence). The CDR3 is 15 residues long. The CDR3 region has the DNA TGTGCCAGCAGCCAAATGCTGGGCGGTTACAATGAGCAGTTCTTC. Translating it yields CASSQMLGGYNEQFF.

There are many counts of this clonotype. The chain joins TRBV12-3 or TRBV12-4 to TRBJ2-7; D might be TRBD1 or TRBD2, each matching 5 bases. This CDR3 region has 12 residues. V was shortened by 5 bases and J by 7 bases, with 12 bases between the two germline ends. The CDR3 bases are TGTGCCAGCAGTCTAACGGGACCGGAGCAGTACTTC. It codes for CASSLTGPEQYF.

The V and J genes are TRBV5-1 and TRBJ2-1; D is unresolved. Germline lookup yields CDR1 SGHRS and CDR2 YFSETQ. The CDR3 loop spans 15 amino acids. Trimming shortened V by 2 bases and J by 6 bases, and 15 bases separated the two germline ends. The CDR3 sequence is CASSLNNIFGNEQFF. The CDR3 DNA reads as TGCGCCAGCAGCTTAAATAATATCTTCGGCAATGAGCAGTTCTTC. Full variable domain (remainder filled in from reference TRBV5-1 and TRBJ2-1): KAGVTQTPRYLIKTRGQQVTLSCSPISGHRSVSWYQQTPGQGLQFLFEYFSETQRNKGNFPGRFSGRQFSNSRSEMNVSTLELGDSALYLCASSLNNIFGNEQFFGPGTRLTVL.

Notes on this clonotype: A much larger clone is a single base away; this may be a read error. V usage is TRBV27 and J usage is TRBJ2-1; 14 positions agree with TRBD2. Looked up from germline, CDR1 is MNHEY and CDR2 is SMNVEV (reference sequence). Trimming at V came to 5 bases and at J to 9 bases, leaving 6 bases not matched to a gene. The CDR3 is 15 amino acids. The CDR3 region has the DNA TGTGCCAGCAGTGCCGGGACTAGCGGGAGAAGTGAGCAGTTCTTC. It encodes CASSAGTSGRSEQFF.

This clonotype has just a few counts. CDR3 DNA: TGTGCCAGCAGTGATTTGTACGAGCAGTACTTC. It encodes CASSDLYEQYF. The chain has TRBV25-1 and TRBJ2-7; D not certain. There are 11 residues in the CDR3. V was shortened by 3 bases and J by 4 bases, with 4 bases between the two germline ends. CDR1 and CDR2 (germline): MGHDK, SYGVNS.